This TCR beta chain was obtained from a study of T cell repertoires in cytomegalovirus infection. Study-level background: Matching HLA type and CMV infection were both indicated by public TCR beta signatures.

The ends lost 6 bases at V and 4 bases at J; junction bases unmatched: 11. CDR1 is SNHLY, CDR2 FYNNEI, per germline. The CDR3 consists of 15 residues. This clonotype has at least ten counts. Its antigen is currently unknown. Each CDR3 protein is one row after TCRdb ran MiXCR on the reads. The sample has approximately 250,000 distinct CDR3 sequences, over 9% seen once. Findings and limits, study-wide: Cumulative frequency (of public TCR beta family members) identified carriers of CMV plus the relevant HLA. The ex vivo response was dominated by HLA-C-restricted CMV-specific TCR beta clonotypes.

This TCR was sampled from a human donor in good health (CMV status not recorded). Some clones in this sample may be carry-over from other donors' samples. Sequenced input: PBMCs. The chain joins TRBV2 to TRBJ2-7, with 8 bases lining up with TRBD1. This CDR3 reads CASSEAGGSRYEQYF. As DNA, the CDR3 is TGTGCCAGCAGCGAGGCAGGGGGCAGTAGGTACGAGCAGTACTTC.